This TCR beta chain appears in the sequencing data of a study of cytomegalovirus exposure and HLA in healthy donors. Study observations and caveats: The study listed roughly 150 cytomegalovirus-associated TCR beta chains.

PCR was performed using 60 Vbeta and 13 Jbeta primers. The protocol was immunoSEQ multiplex PCR, while the TCRdb copy is restricted to in-frame clones and leaves out a portion. The sample contains roughly 190,000 clones, around 83% of which appear only once. There are a few counts of this clone. The antigen is unknown. Trimming took 6 bases from V and 1 from J, leaving 7 bases between them. The CDR3 has 12 amino acids. Germline assignment: CDR1 SGHVS and CDR2 FQNEAQ. The chain joins TRBV7-8 to TRBJ2-7, with D possibly TRBD1 on 5 matching bases. Sequencing was done on a sample of PBMCs. The receptor's source is a woman aged 18-29 years in good health and CMV-seronegative. The CDR3 here is CASRDISYEQYF. CDR3 DNA sequence: TGTGCCAGCAGGGACATTTCCTACGAGCAGTACTTC.